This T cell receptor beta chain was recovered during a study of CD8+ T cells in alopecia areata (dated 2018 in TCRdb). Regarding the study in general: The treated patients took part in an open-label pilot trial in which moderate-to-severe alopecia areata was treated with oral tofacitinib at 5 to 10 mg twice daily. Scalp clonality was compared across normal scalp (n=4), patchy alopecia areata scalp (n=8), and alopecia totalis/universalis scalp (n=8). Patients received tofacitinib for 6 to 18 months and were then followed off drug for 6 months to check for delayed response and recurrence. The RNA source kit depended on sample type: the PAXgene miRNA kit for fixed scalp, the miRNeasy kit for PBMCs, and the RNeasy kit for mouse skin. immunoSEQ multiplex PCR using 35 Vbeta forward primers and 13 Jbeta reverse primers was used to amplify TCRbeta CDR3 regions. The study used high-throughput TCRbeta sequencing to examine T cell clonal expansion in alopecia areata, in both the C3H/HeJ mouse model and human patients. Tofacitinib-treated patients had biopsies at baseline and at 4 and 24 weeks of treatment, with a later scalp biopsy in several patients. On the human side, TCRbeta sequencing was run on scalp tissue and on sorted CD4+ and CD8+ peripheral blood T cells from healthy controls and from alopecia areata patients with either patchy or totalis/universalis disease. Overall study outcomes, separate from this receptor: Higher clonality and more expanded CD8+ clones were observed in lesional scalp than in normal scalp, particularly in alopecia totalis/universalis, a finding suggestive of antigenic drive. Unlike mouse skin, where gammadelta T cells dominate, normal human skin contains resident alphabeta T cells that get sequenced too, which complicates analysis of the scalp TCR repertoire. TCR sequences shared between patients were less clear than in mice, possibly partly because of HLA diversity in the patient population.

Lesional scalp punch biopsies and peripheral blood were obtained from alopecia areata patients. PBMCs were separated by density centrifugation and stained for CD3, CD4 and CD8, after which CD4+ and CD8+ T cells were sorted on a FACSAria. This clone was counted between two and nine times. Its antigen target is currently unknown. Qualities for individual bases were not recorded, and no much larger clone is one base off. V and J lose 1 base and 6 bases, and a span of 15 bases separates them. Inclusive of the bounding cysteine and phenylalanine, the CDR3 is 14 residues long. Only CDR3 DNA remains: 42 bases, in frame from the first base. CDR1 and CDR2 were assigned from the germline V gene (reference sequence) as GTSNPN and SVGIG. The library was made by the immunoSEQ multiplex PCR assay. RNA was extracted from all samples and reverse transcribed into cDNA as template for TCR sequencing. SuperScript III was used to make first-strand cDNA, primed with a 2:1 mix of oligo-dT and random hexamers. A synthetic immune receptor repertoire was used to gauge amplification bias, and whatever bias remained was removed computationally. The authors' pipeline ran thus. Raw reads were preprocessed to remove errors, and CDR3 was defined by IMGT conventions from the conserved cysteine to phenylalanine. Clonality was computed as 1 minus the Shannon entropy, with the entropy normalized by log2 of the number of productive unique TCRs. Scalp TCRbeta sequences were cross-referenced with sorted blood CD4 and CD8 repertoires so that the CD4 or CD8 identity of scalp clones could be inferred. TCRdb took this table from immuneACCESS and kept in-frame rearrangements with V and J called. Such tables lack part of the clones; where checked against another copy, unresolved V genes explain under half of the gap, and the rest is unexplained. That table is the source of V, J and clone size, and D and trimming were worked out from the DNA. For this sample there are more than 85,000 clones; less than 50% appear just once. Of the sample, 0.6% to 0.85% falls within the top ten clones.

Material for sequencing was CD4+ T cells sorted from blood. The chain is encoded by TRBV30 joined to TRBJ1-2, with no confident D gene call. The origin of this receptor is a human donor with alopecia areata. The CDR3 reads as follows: CAWSGVLSRNGYTF. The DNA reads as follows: TGTGCCTGGAGTGGGGTCCTATCGAGGAATGGCTACACCTTC.